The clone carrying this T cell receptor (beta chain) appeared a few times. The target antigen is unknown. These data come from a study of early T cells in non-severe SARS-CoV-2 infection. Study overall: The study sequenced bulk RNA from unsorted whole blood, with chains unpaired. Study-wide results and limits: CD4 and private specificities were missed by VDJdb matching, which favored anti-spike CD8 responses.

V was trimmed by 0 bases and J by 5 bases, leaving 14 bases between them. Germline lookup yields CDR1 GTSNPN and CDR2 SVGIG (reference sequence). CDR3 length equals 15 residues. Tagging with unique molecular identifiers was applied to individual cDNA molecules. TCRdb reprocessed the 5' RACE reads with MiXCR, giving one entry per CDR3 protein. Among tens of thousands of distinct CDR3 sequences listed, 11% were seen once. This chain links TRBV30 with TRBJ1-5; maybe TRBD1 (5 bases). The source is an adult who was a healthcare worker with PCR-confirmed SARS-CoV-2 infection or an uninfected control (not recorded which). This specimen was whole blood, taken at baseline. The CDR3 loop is CAWSVQAGRHQPQHF. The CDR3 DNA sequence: TGTGCCTGGAGTGTACAGGCAGGGAGGCATCAGCCCCAGCATTTT.